One sample yielded the 29 T cell receptor beta chains listed below, sequenced in a study of PD-1 blockade in classical Hodgkin lymphoma. This sample's time point: cycle 4 day 1 (C4D1), after around six weeks of nivolumab. All the patients suffered relapse after autologous stem cell transplantation, and brentuximab vedotin exposure differed. TCRdb keeps only in-frame clones here, not all; method: immunoSEQ multiplex PCR. The sample holds 6,000 to 7,500 clones, more than 70% seen once. Sequencing used peripheral blood mononuclear cells (PBMCs), obtained before the fourth cycle of nivolumab. The receptors derive from a human donor with classical Hodgkin lymphoma.

The chain is built from TRBV7-2 and TRBJ1-5, with D uncertain. Trimming shortened V by 2 bases and J by 7 bases, and 9 bases separated the two germline ends. Germline V gene data show CDR1 as SGHTA and CDR2 as FQGNSA. This CDR3 is built from 13 residues. The CDR3 DNA reads as TGTGCCAGCAGCTTAAGACGAGGACAGCCCCAGCATTTT. Amino acids: CASSLRRGQPQHF.

Points on this clone: The germline gene is not matched at one end of the junction; a read error may be the cause. The V gene is TRBV6-1, the J gene TRBJ2-7; 9 bases are shared with TRBD2. Germline CDR1 is MNHNS and CDR2 is SASEGT. The CDR3 loop spans 15 amino acids. CDR3: CASSGPGTSSNEQYF. Here the CDR3 DNA reads TGTGCCAGCAGTGGGCCCGGGACTAGCTCCAACGAGCAGTACTTC.

V usage is TRBV29-1 and J usage is TRBJ2-5; the D is unclear. The CDR3 consists of 12 residues. Germline values: CDR1 SQVTM, CDR2 ANQGSEA. V was pared by 6 bases and J by 5 bases, with 13 bases between. The CDR3 is CSVDVGRETQYF. The CDR3 nucleotides read TGCAGCGTCGACGTGGGCCGGGAGACCCAGTACTTC.

This chain connects TRBV7-2 to TRBJ2-7; possibly TRBD1 for D (6 bases). Germline V gives CDR1 SGHTA, CDR2 FQGNSA. The CDR3 extends over 14 amino acids. Trimming stripped 3 bases from V and 3 bases from J, with 12 bases between. The CDR3 DNA is TGTGCCAGCAGCTTCAGGGGTAGAAACTACGAGCAGTACTTC. This translates into CASSFRGRNYEQYF.

The V call is TRBV5-1, the J call TRBJ2-5; D not certain. The V gene lost 1 base and the J gene lost 1 base, with 5 bases spanning the gap. Germline V gene lookup returns CDR1 SGHRS and CDR2 YFSETQ. The CDR3 extends over 13 amino acids. The CDR3 is CASSLLVQETQYF. CDR3 DNA: TGCGCCAGCAGCTTGTTAGTCCAAGAGACCCAGTACTTC.

This clone is medium-sized (0.01 to 0.1%) in the sample. The V and J genes are TRBV11-2 and TRBJ2-1, with D maybe TRBD2 (6 bases). V dropped 4 bases and J dropped 8 bases, with 15 bases sitting between them. There are 14 residues in the CDR3. The germline gives CDR1 SGHAT, CDR2 FQNNGV. The CDR3 DNA reads TGTGCCAGCAGCTACCGACTAGTTGGCGATGAGCAGTTCTTC. Translation: CASSYRLVGDEQFF. The full variable domain, its missing parts supplied by reference TRBV11-2 and TRBJ2-1, is EAGVAQSPRYKIIEKRQSVAFWCNPISGHATLYWYQQILGQGPKLLIQFQNNGVVDDSQLPKDRFSAERLKGVDSTLKIQPAKLEDSAVYLCASSYRLVGDEQFFGPGTRLTVL.

The chain employs TRBV19 and TRBJ2-2; 8 nucleotides agree with TRBD2. Germline CDR1 is LNHDA and CDR2 is SQIVND (reference sequence). The V and J ends lost 9 bases and 5 bases, in that order; junction bases with no gene match: 14. CDR3 size: 16 residues. CDR3 in amino acids: CASQDPAGVLTGELFF. The CDR3 coding sequence is TGTGCCAGCCAGGACCCAGCGGGAGTGTTGACCGGGGAGCTGTTTTTT.

The gene calls are TRBV27 and TRBJ2-5; the D gene is possibly TRBD2 (5 bases). The V end was cut by 8 bases, the J end by 2 bases, with 15 bases between. The CDR3 has 14 amino acids. CDR1 and CDR2 from the germline V gene are MNHEY and SMNVEV (reference sequence). CDR3 bases: TGTGCCAGCGCCGATTTCGGGGTTCAAGAGACCCAGTACTTC. Translating it yields CASADFGVQETQYF.

The chain combines TRBV28 with TRBJ1-1; possibly TRBD1 for D (5 bases). This CDR3 is built from 15 residues. Trimming removed 3 bases from V and 1 base from J, with 12 bases in between. In germline, CDR1 is MDHEN, CDR2 SYDVKM. The CDR3 DNA is TGTGCCAGCAGTTTCGGGGACTATGGGAACACTGAAGCTTTCTTT. Its protein product is CASSFGDYGNTEAFF.

This clone was observed a few times. The rearrangement uses TRBV27 and TRBJ1-1, with TRBD1 identical over 8 bases. The CDR3 has 15 amino acids. Germline V gene data show CDR1 as MNHEY and CDR2 as SMNVEV (reference sequence). V was pared by 4 bases and J by 3 bases, with 7 bases of the junction left unmatched. CDR3 region: CASSSGQGGYTEAFF. CDR3 coding DNA: TGTGCCAGCAGTTCTGGACAGGGTGGTTACACTGAAGCTTTCTTT.

The chain couples TRBV5-1 to TRBJ2-6, with a possible D match to TRBD2 (5 bases). Germline lookup yields CDR1 SGHRS and CDR2 YFSETQ. This CDR3 is 15 amino acids long. Deletions cut 5 bases from V and 0 bases from J, with 9 bases between. The CDR3 sequence: CASSEEVSGANVLTF. For the CDR3, the DNA is TGCGCCAGCAGTGAGGAGGTCTCTGGGGCCAACGTCCTGACTTTC.

This chain connects TRBV10-2 to TRBJ1-5; D gene ambiguous. This CDR3 contains 15 residues. The ends were cut back, 4 bases at V and 0 bases at J, with 10 bases in the middle. The germline V gene has CDR1 WSHSY and CDR2 SAAADI. DNA for the CDR3: TGCGCCAGCAGTGTCGGTGTCAGTAGCAATCAGCCCCAGCATTTT. Translation gives CASSVGVSSNQPQHF.

V gene TRBV7-2 combines with J gene TRBJ2-7, with a weak D call TRBD2 (6 bases). V was cut by 2 bases and J by 1 base, with 12 bases left in between. This CDR3 region has 15 residues. Per germline, CDR1 SGHTA and CDR2 FQGNSA. The chain's CDR3 is CASSLLGLESYEQYF. The CDR3 DNA reads as TGTGCCAGCAGCTTATTGGGACTTGAATCCTACGAGCAGTACTTC.

V is TRBV18 and J is TRBJ2-5, with 7 nucleotides matching TRBD1. The J call may be mistaken, given a closer DNA end match to TRBJ2-7. The CDR3 is 13 residues long. Looked up from germline, CDR1 is KGHSH and CDR2 is LQKENI. The CDR3 sequence is CASSPDRTYEQYF. For the CDR3, the DNA is TGTGCCAGCTCACCGGACAGGACGTACGAGCAGTACTTC.

There are a few counts of this clone. The V gene is TRBV7-6, the J gene TRBJ1-5; D might be TRBD1 (5 bases). The CDR3 loop spans 15 amino acids. V lost 5 bases, J lost 7 bases, and 18 bases lay in between. CDR1 and CDR2 (germline): SGHVS, FNYEAQ. The DNA of the CDR3 is TGTGCCAGCAGCGCCGGGACCCTCCTGAACCAGCCCCAGCATTTT. Translation gives CASSAGTLLNQPQHF.

V usage is TRBV28 and J usage is TRBJ2-7; possible D gene TRBD2, 6 bases. Deletions cut 6 bases from V and 0 bases from J, with 12 bases between. Germline CDR1 and CDR2: MDHEN and SYDVKM. The CDR3 extends over 14 amino acids. CDR3 region: CASSLSGYSYEQYF. The CDR3 coding sequence is TGTGCCAGCAGCCTTAGCGGTTACTCCTACGAGCAGTACTTC.

This rearrangement joins TRBV29-1 to TRBJ2-1; 12 bases agree with TRBD2. V gave up 3 bases and J gave up 6 bases; unmatched junction bases: 6. Germline CDR1 SQVTM, CDR2 ANQGSEA. CDR3 length equals 15 residues. The CDR3 here is CSVDMTSGRLNEQFF. The CDR3 DNA follows: TGCAGCGTTGATATGACTAGCGGGAGACTCAATGAGCAGTTCTTC.

This rearrangement joins TRBV11-2 to TRBJ1-1, with no clear D. Germline V lookup: CDR1 SGHAT, CDR2 FQNNGV. The V end was cut by 0 bases, the J end by 2 bases, with 4 bases between. This CDR3 contains 13 residues. The CDR3 DNA reads TGTGCCAGCAGCTTAGATAGAAACACTGAAGCTTTCTTT. Translation gives CASSLDRNTEAFF.

The chain employs TRBV6-1 and TRBJ1-1; possibly TRBD1 for D (6 bases). The V end was cut by 8 bases, the J end by 8 bases, with 21 bases between. CDR3 length: 14 amino acids. The V gene's germline CDR1 is MNHNS and CDR2 SASEGT. The CDR3 DNA reads as TGTGCCAGCTCTCACTCGGGGGGGGGCACGGAAGCTTTCTTT. The encoded protein is CASSHSGGGTEAFF.

The rearrangement uses TRBV28 and TRBJ2-2; 7 bases map to TRBD1. J lost 5 bases, V lost 6 bases, and 12 bases had no gene match. This CDR3 contains 16 residues. Germline CDR1 and CDR2: MDHEN and SYDVKM. The CDR3 nucleotides read TGTGCCAGCAGCCGCCCCTACAGGGGAGTGACCGGGGAGCTGTTTTTT. Its translation: CASSRPYRGVTGELFF.

V usage is TRBV15 and J usage is TRBJ2-7; perhaps TRBD1 as D (6 bases). Trimming removed 3 bases at V and 1 base at J, with 13 bases between. Germline assignment: CDR1 LNHNV and CDR2 YYDKDF (reference sequence). CDR3 length: 15 amino acids. The CDR3 nucleotides read TGTGCCACCAGCAGGGACAGTACTTCTTCCTACGAGCAGTACTTC. This sequence encodes CATSRDSTSSYEQYF.

The rearrangement links TRBV5-4 to TRBJ2-5; no firm D call. V dropped 1 base and J dropped 1 base, with 8 bases sitting between them. Germline V gives CDR1 SGHNT, CDR2 YYREEE (reference sequence). This CDR3 comprises 14 residues. The CDR3 sequence: CASSLMLIQETQYF. The CDR3 bases are TGTGCCAGCAGCTTGATGCTAATCCAAGAGACCCAGTACTTC.

This clone has only a few counts. V is TRBV7-9 and J is TRBJ2-7; 8 bases align to TRBD1. Losses at the gene ends were 5 bases for V and 0 bases for J; bases not matched to a gene: 3. The length of the CDR3 is 14 residues. Germline V gives CDR1 SEHNR, CDR2 FQNEAQ (reference sequence). CDR3 bases: TGTGCCAGCAGCCGACAGGGGACCTCCTACGAGCAGTACTTC. Residues: CASSRQGTSYEQYF.

The chain carries TRBV29-1 and TRBJ2-1; the match to TRBD1 covers 7 bases. Germline lookup yields CDR1 SQVTM and CDR2 ANQGSEA. CDR3 size: 14 residues. The junction had 8 bases not matched to a gene; V was cut back by 0 bases and J by 9 bases. The CDR3 region is CSVEERGLEFEQFF. The CDR3 coding sequence is TGCAGCGTTGAAGAGAGGGGGCTAGAATTTGAGCAGTTCTTC.

The J gene is TRBJ2-3, the V gene TRBV29-1; tentatively, D is TRBD1 (6 bases). The ends were cut back, 4 bases at V and 5 bases at J, with 19 bases in the middle. The germline V gene has CDR1 SQVTM and CDR2 ANQGSEA. The CDR3 totals 15 residues. The CDR3 coding sequence is TGCAGCGTTGGGGTGGGTGGGGGCCATGTAGATACGCAGTATTTT. This encodes CSVGVGGGHVDTQYF.

On this clone: Other DNA variants within this sample encode the same CDR3. The rearrangement joins TRBV4-1 to TRBJ2-5, with D unclear. Germline assignment: CDR1 MGHRA and CDR2 YSYEKL. The CDR3 runs 14 residues. Between the trimmed V and J ends, which lost 1 base and 3 bases, there was a span of 9 bases. The CDR3 sequence is CASSQVGGKETQYF. DNA of the CDR3: TGCGCCAGCAGCCAAGTTGGCGGAAAAGAGACCCAGTACTTC.

This clone came up a few times. J is TRBJ1-4 and V is TRBV5-4, with 7 bases identical to TRBD1. Germline values: CDR1 SGHNT, CDR2 YYREEE (reference sequence). The CDR3 runs 15 residues. V lost 1 base to trimming and J lost 3 bases; unmatched junction nucleotides: 3. CDR3 residues: CASSLRGTANEKLFF. In DNA form, the CDR3 reads TGTGCCAGCAGCTTGCGCGGGACAGCTAATGAAAAACTGTTTTTT.

This sequence joins TRBV5-1 and TRBJ2-2, with 8 positions matching TRBD1. The junction had 2 bases not matched to a gene; V was cut back by 0 bases and J by 7 bases. This CDR3 is 14 amino acids long. The germline V gene has CDR1 SGHRS and CDR2 YFSETQ. The CDR3 sequence: CASSLAGGVGELFF. CDR3 DNA sequence: TGCGCCAGCAGCTTGGCAGGGGGCGTCGGGGAGCTGTTTTTT.

This clone has just a few counts. The rearrangement joins TRBV28 to TRBJ2-7; D is unclear. V shed 6 bases and J shed 0 bases, with 9 bases lying between them. There are 13 residues in the CDR3. From germline, CDR1 is MDHEN and CDR2 SYDVKM. The CDR3 loop is CASSPWGSYEQYF. The CDR3 DNA is TGTGCCAGCAGCCCTTGGGGCTCCTACGAGCAGTACTTC.